One and the same sample provided the 23 T cell receptor beta chains below, sequenced in a study of blood T cell repertoires in COVID-19. Method: immunoSEQ multiplex PCR; TCRdb's copy keeps in-frame clones and lacks some. The data contain hundreds of thousands of clones, around 91% of them singletons. The sequencing sample was made of peripheral blood. The receptors here all came from a woman under 30 who had recovered from COVID-19.

The V call is TRBV10-1, the J call TRBJ2-1, with D maybe TRBD2 (6 bases). Germline V gene sequence: CDR1 WNHNN, CDR2 SYGVQD (reference sequence). V was pared by 4 bases and J by 7 bases, with 17 bases between. The CDR3 has 15 amino acids. The CDR3 loop is CASSAFRRDGNEQFF. The CDR3 bases are TGCGCCAGCAGTGCCTTCCGGCGGGACGGGAATGAGCAGTTCTTC.

The CDR3 DNA is TGCGCCAGCAGCCAGAGAGATCCGATGGCCCAGACGGGCACCGGGGAGCTGTTTTTT. Its translation is CASSQRDPMAQTGTGELFF. The chain recombines TRBV4-3 with TRBJ2-2, with unresolved D. CDR3 length: 19 residues. Trimming shortened V by 3 bases and J by 4 bases, and 24 bases separated the two germline ends. Germline V gene lookup returns CDR1 LGHNA and CDR2 YSLEER.

This sequence joins TRBV5-1 and TRBJ1-1, with 7 bases lining up with TRBD1. The V gene's germline CDR1 is SGHRS and CDR2 YFSETQ. V lost 3 bases to trimming and J lost 11 bases; unmatched junction nucleotides: 4. CDR3 length: 11 amino acids. In nucleotides, the CDR3 is TGCGCCAGCAGCTCGACAGGGTGGGCTTTCTTT. It yields the protein CASSSTGWAFF.

The table lists this clone with a few counts. V usage is TRBV4-3 and J usage is TRBJ1-6; 7 nucleotides line up with TRBD1. The V gene end was trimmed by 0 bases and the J gene end by 12 bases; junction bases not matched to a gene: 11. Germline V gives CDR1 LGHNA, CDR2 YSLEER. CDR3 size: 16 residues. The CDR3 region has the DNA TGCGCCAGCAGCCAAGAATTAACCTGGACAGGCCGACCCCTCCACTTT. This codes for CASSQELTWTGRPLHF.

The chain joins TRBV7-2 to TRBJ2-3, with a possible D match to TRBD1 (6 bases). From germline, CDR1 is SGHTA and CDR2 FQGNSA. CDR3 length: 13 amino acids. The ends were cut back, 2 bases at V and 6 bases at J, with 9 bases in the middle. The CDR3 nucleotides are TGTGCCAGCAGCTTACAGGGGCGGGATACGCAGTATTTT. Translated, it gives CASSLQGRDTQYF.

This clone was observed at least ten times. This chain uses TRBV6-2 or TRBV6-3 with TRBJ1-5; 9 bases agree with TRBD1. This CDR3 contains 18 residues. Germline values: CDR1 MNHEY, CDR2 SVGEGT. V was clipped by 4 bases and J by 2 bases; unmatched bases: 12. The CDR3 bases are TGTGCCAGCAGTTTTTCCGGGACAGGGACCAGGGGCAATCAGCCCCAGCATTTT. Protein: CASSFSGTGTRGNQPQHF.

V is TRBV6-2 or TRBV6-3 and J is TRBJ2-6; weak D call: TRBD1 (6 bases). This CDR3 has 19 amino acids. CDR1 MNHEY and CDR2 SVGEGT come from the germline V gene. The germline V and J ends were trimmed by 0 bases and 4 bases, with 19 bases remaining between them. For the CDR3, the DNA is TGTGCCAGCAGTTACTCAAGGCAGGGGATGTCGACGGGGGCCAACGTCCTGACTTTC. Translation: CASSYSRQGMSTGANVLTF.

This chain connects TRBV7-2 to TRBJ2-3, with D possibly being TRBD2 (5 bases). CDR3 length: 14 residues. The germline CDR1 and CDR2 sequences are SGHTA and FQGNSA. Trimming took off 5 bases at V and 2 bases at J, with 11 bases between the two ends. The CDR3 DNA sequence: TGTGCCAGCAGCCGTCGTCGGGACACAGATACGCAGTATTTT. Protein: CASSRRRDTDTQYF. The full variable domain, completed using reference TRBV7-2 and TRBJ2-3, is GAGVSQSPSNKVTEKGKDVELRCDPISGHTALYWYRQSLGQGLEFLIYFQGNSAPDKSGLPSDRFSAERTGGSVSTLTIQRTQQEDSAVYLCASSRRRDTDTQYFGPGTRLTVL.

This chain joins TRBV6-2 or TRBV6-3 and TRBJ2-1; TRBD2 aligns across 9 bases. The germline V gene has CDR1 MNHEY and CDR2 SVGEGT. The trim removed 4 bases at V and 2 bases at J, leaving 3 bases unmatched. This CDR3 has 15 residues. The CDR3 protein is CASSLAGEPYNEQFF. In nucleotides, the CDR3 is TGTGCCAGCAGTTTAGCGGGAGAGCCCTACAATGAGCAGTTCTTC.

The V call is TRBV13, the J call TRBJ1-3, with D possibly being TRBD1 (6 bases). Germline CDR1 and CDR2: PRHDT and FYEKMQ (reference sequence). The CDR3 loop spans 20 amino acids. The V and J ends lost 6 bases and 0 bases respectively, with 27 bases between them. The CDR3 nucleotides are TGTGCCAGCAGGGAAAGACAGGTGTCACACCCTCCTTTCTCTGGAAACACCATATATTTT. Translation: CASRERQVSHPPFSGNTIYF. The full variable domain, in which reference TRBV13 and TRBJ1-3 provide the parts outside the CDR3, is AAGVIQSPRHLIKEKRETATLKCYPIPRHDTVYWYQQGPGQDPQFLISFYEKMQSDKGSIPDRFSAQQFSDYHSELNMSSLELGDSALYFCASRERQVSHPPFSGNTIYFGEGSWLTVV.

The V call is TRBV27, the J call TRBJ2-3; D not resolved. Trimming took 3 bases from V and 4 from J, leaving 17 bases between them. This CDR3 comprises 16 residues. Germline V gene sequence: CDR1 MNHEY, CDR2 SMNVEV (reference sequence). CDR3 region: CASSLSAPLLADTQYF. In DNA, the CDR3 is TGTGCCAGCAGTTTGTCAGCGCCACTGTTGGCAGATACGCAGTATTTT.

The rearrangement links TRBV30 to TRBJ2-2, with TRBD2 matching 13 bases. V shed 3 bases, J shed 9 bases, and the junction held 13 bases outside the gene matches. CDR3 length: 17 residues. Germline CDR1 GTSNPN, CDR2 SVGIG (reference sequence). The CDR3 spells CAWRPKGLAGPQRELFF. The DNA for the CDR3 is TGTGCCTGGAGACCTAAGGGACTAGCGGGACCCCAGAGGGAGCTGTTTTTT. The full variable domain, completed using reference TRBV30 and TRBJ2-2, is SQTIHQWPATLVQPVGSPLSLECTVEGTSNPNLYWYRQAAGRGLQLLFYSVGIGQISSEVPQNLSASRPQDRQFILSSKKLLLSDSGFYLCAWRPKGLAGPQRELFFGEGSRLTVL.

This chain uses TRBV28 with TRBJ2-1, with no clear D. CDR1 is MDHEN and CDR2 is SYDVKM in the germline V gene. The V end lost 2 bases, the J end lost 6 bases, and 8 bases lay between the germline ends. CDR3 size: 13 residues. CDR3 sequence: CASSLPRSNEQFF. CDR3 bases: TGTGCCAGCAGTTTACCCCGGTCCAATGAGCAGTTCTTC.

This chain uses TRBV24-1 with TRBJ1-5; a possible D gene is TRBD1 (5 bases). The germline V gene has CDR1 KGHDR and CDR2 SFDVKD. This CDR3 contains 14 residues. Trimming cost V 4 bases and J 3 bases, with 9 bases left between them. CDR3 amino acids: CATSERRVNQPQHF. Written as DNA, the CDR3 is TGTGCCACCAGTGAACGCAGGGTCAATCAGCCCCAGCATTTT.

The V and J genes are TRBV6-2 or TRBV6-3 and TRBJ2-1; perhaps TRBD2 as D (6 bases). This CDR3 spans 13 amino acids. Per germline, CDR1 MNHEY and CDR2 SVGEGT. V gave up 6 bases and J gave up 6 bases, with 12 bases separating them. This chain's CDR3 is CASSGREPNEQFF. CDR3 DNA sequence: TGTGCCAGCAGCGGGAGAGAACCCAATGAGCAGTTCTTC.

V usage is TRBV4-3 and J usage is TRBJ1-3; D not resolved. V gave up 1 base and J gave up 1 base, with 5 bases separating them. Germline V lookup: CDR1 LGHNA, CDR2 YSLEER. CDR3 length equals 14 residues. The CDR3 nucleotides read TGCGCCAGCAGCCAAGTTATATCTGGAAACACCATATATTTT. Translating gives CASSQVISGNTIYF.

The V call is TRBV6-2 or TRBV6-3, the J call TRBJ2-3; D remains unclear. With 7 bases removed from V and 1 base from J, the gap between germline ends came to 15 bases. The CDR3 sequence is 15 residues long. CDR1 is MNHEY, CDR2 SVGEGT, per germline. The CDR3 DNA reads TGTGCCAGCACCCCCGCTCCCGAGGGCACAGATACGCAGTATTTT. Translation: CASTPAPEGTDTQYF.

This chain joins TRBV5-5 and TRBJ2-6; unclear D gene. The CDR3 is 15 residues long. Looked up from germline, CDR1 is SGHKS and CDR2 is YYEKEE (reference sequence). V lost 2 bases and J 2 bases, leaving 8 bases between the germline ends. The CDR3 DNA sequence: TGTGCCAGCAGCTTTTCCTTCGCTGGGGCCAACGTCCTGACTTTC. It encodes CASSFSFAGANVLTF.

The chain employs TRBV11-3 and TRBJ2-3; 12 nucleotides match TRBD2. The trim removed 5 bases at V and 3 bases at J, leaving 9 bases unmatched. Germline CDR1 SGHNT, CDR2 YENEEA. The CDR3 spans 17 residues. In DNA form, the CDR3 reads TGTGCCAGCAGCGCCGGACTAGCGGGATTGGGTACAGATACGCAGTATTTT. Translation gives CASSAGLAGLGTDTQYF.

The rearrangement links TRBV19 to TRBJ2-2, with 7 bases fitting TRBD2. Trimming removed 5 bases from V and 10 bases from J; junction bases left unmatched: 13. CDR1 LNHDA and CDR2 SQIVND come from the germline V gene (reference sequence). The length of the CDR3 is 15 residues. The CDR3 region has the DNA TGTGCCAGTAGTTCTGGCGGGAGCTTCTTCGAGGAGCTGTTTTTT. Residues: CASSSGGSFFEELFF. Variable domain in full (rest from reference TRBV19 and TRBJ2-2): DGGITQSPKYLFRKEGQNVTLSCEQNLNHDAMYWYRQDPGQGLRLIYYSQIVNDFQKGDIAEGYSVSREKKESFPLTVTSAQKNPTAFYLCASSSGGSFFEELFFGEGSRLTVL.

The V gene is TRBV2, the J gene TRBJ2-5; D is perhaps TRBD2 (5 bases). Germline V gene data show CDR1 as SNHLY and CDR2 as FYNNEI. Trimming cost V 7 bases and J 1 base, with 10 bases left between them. The CDR3 spans 13 residues. CDR3 sequence reads: CASMAGGQETQYF. DNA for the CDR3: TGTGCCAGCATGGCGGGCGGCCAAGAGACCCAGTACTTC.

This clone was counted only a few times. The CDR3 here is CASSLGGVNTEAFF. Written as DNA, the CDR3 is TGTGCCAGCAGCTTAGGTGGAGTGAACACTGAAGCTTTCTTT. This sequence joins TRBV7-9 and TRBJ1-1; D remains unclear. Trimming left V 1 base short and J 0 bases short, with 6 bases between. This CDR3 is built from 14 residues. In germline, CDR1 is SEHNR, CDR2 FQNEAQ (reference sequence).

The rearrangement joins TRBV2 to TRBJ1-4; D perhaps matches TRBD1 (6 bases). Trimming took 8 bases from V and 8 from J, leaving 12 bases between them. Germline CDR1 is SNHLY and CDR2 is FYNNEI. This CDR3 has 12 residues. CDR3 coding DNA: TGTGCCAGCGACAAGGGGACAGAAAAACTGTTTTTT. Residues: CASDKGTEKLFF.